Below are 21 T cell receptor beta chains sequenced from a single sample in a study of cytomegalovirus exposure and HLA in healthy donors. PCR used 60 Vbeta primers and 13 Jbeta primers. The assay was immunoSEQ multiplex PCR, and TCRdb's table has in-frame clones only and misses some. The sample records around 100,000 clones, about three quarters being singletons. Sequencing input: PBMCs. These receptor sequences come from a female donor in good health and CMV-seropositive.

The rearrangement uses TRBV2 and TRBJ2-1, with 13 positions matching TRBD2. CDR1 and CDR2 (germline): SNHLY, FYNNEI. The CDR3 length is 16 residues. V was pared by 5 bases and J by 7 bases, with 8 bases of the junction left unmatched. The DNA of the CDR3 is TGTGCCAGCAGTAAAGAGGGGACTAGCGGGGTTAATGAGCAGTTCTTC. Residues: CASSKEGTSGVNEQFF.

The chain employs TRBV4-2 and TRBJ2-1, with D tentatively TRBD1 (6 bases). CDR3 size: 15 residues. Trimming shortened V by 4 bases and J by 9 bases, and 19 bases separated the two germline ends. Looked up from germline, CDR1 is LGHNA and CDR2 is YNFKEQ. The CDR3 coding sequence is TGTGCCAGCAGCCCCCAGGGGTCCAAAACACTTGAGCAGTTCTTC. Translating it yields CASSPQGSKTLEQFF.

The chain combines TRBV14 with TRBJ2-1; the D gene is possibly TRBD1 (5 bases). This CDR3 comprises 16 residues. Between the trimmed V and J ends, which lost 1 base and 9 bases, there was a span of 19 bases. Germline CDR1 SGHDN, CDR2 FVKESK. In DNA form, the CDR3 reads TGTGCCAGCAGCCAAGGACGAATGGCAGGGTTGCTTGAGCAGTTCTTC. Amino acids: CASSQGRMAGLLEQFF.

The chain uses TRBV7-6 and TRBJ2-3; 10 nucleotides line up with TRBD2. The V segment lost 5 bases and the J segment 5 bases; nucleotides outside the gene matches: 13. The length of the CDR3 is 17 residues. Germline CDR1 is SGHVS and CDR2 is FNYEAQ. The CDR3 spells CASSLLLAGEGKDTQYF. The CDR3 bases are TGTGCCAGCAGCCTACTCCTAGCGGGAGAAGGGAAAGATACGCAGTATTTT.

V is TRBV19 and J is TRBJ1-5; D remains ambiguous. The germline V and J ends were trimmed by 5 bases and 5 bases, with 10 bases remaining between them. The germline V gene encodes CDR1 LNHDA and CDR2 SQIVND (reference sequence). CDR3 size: 13 residues. CDR3 region: CASSVAEYQPQHF. The CDR3 DNA reads as TGTGCCAGTAGTGTGGCAGAATATCAGCCCCAGCATTTT. Variable domain in full (rest from reference TRBV19 and TRBJ1-5): DGGITQSPKYLFRKEGQNVTLSCEQNLNHDAMYWYRQDPGQGLRLIYYSQIVNDFQKGDIAEGYSVSREKKESFPLTVTSAQKNPTAFYLCASSVAEYQPQHFGDGTRLSIL.

V gene TRBV5-4 combines with J gene TRBJ2-2; maybe TRBD2 (5 bases). Trimming cost V 4 bases and J 5 bases, with 9 bases left between them. Germline V lookup: CDR1 SGHNT, CDR2 YYREEE (reference sequence). This CDR3 contains 13 residues. CDR3 in DNA: TGTGCCAGCAGCCCGGGGTCTACCGGGGAGCTGTTTTTT. It is translated as CASSPGSTGELFF.

The gene calls are TRBV6-1 and TRBJ2-1, with TRBD1 matching over 10 bases. V shed 2 bases, J shed 9 bases, and the junction held 22 bases outside the gene matches. CDR1 and CDR2 from the germline V gene are MNHNS and SASEGT. The CDR3 runs to 20 residues. DNA of the CDR3: TGTGCCAGCAGTGAATTTGGGACAGGGGCTGGCGGGAGGTTTCAGGTTGAGCAGTTCTTC. It translates to CASSEFGTGAGGRFQVEQFF.

This clone was counted only a few times. The V call is TRBV6-5, the J call TRBJ1-1; weak D call: TRBD1 (5 bases). With 5 bases removed from V and 4 bases from J, the gap between germline ends came to 11 bases. CDR1 and CDR2 from the germline V gene are MNHEY and SVGAGI. The CDR3 loop spans 13 amino acids. CDR3 sequence: CASSVGGFTEAFF. The DNA of the CDR3 is TGTGCCAGCAGTGTTGGGGGGTTCACTGAAGCTTTCTTT.

This chain joins TRBV5-1 and TRBJ2-5; 8 nucleotides line up with TRBD1. The length of the CDR3 is 14 residues. With V trimmed by 4 bases and J by 5 bases, 7 bases remained unmatched. Germline-derived CDR1 and CDR2 are SGHRS and YFSETQ. The CDR3 loop reads CASSQDRESETQYF. DNA for the CDR3: TGCGCCAGCAGCCAGGACAGGGAGAGCGAGACCCAGTACTTC.

Here the CDR3 reads CASTPTQGANYGYTF. CDR3 nucleotide sequence: TGCGCCAGCACTCCGACACAGGGGGCTAACTATGGCTACACCTTC. The chain has TRBV5-1 and TRBJ1-2; 8 bases align to TRBD1. Germline CDR1 SGHRS, CDR2 YFSETQ. This CDR3 region has 15 residues. The V segment lost 6 bases and the J segment 0 bases; nucleotides outside the gene matches: 7.

There are a few counts of this clone. This chain connects TRBV19 to TRBJ2-7, with D tentatively TRBD2 (7 bases). The CDR3 runs to 16 residues. Deletions cut 2 bases from V and 4 bases from J, with 18 bases between. Germline assignment: CDR1 LNHDA and CDR2 SQIVND (reference sequence). In DNA form, the CDR3 reads TGTGCCAGTAGTATACGGGCGGGGGCCCTTACTTACGAGCAGTACTTC. It yields the protein CASSIRAGALTYEQYF.

The V call is TRBV11-2, the J call TRBJ1-3, with D perhaps TRBD1 (5 bases). Trimming took 3 bases from V and 0 from J, leaving 9 bases between them. The CDR3 has 15 residues. Germline values: CDR1 SGHAT, CDR2 FQNNGV. CDR3 loop: CASSLAGHSGNTIYF. For the CDR3, the DNA is TGTGCCAGCAGCTTGGCAGGGCACTCTGGAAACACCATATATTTT.

This clone was detected only a few times. This chain joins TRBV15 and TRBJ1-2; D perhaps matches TRBD1 (6 bases). The germline gives CDR1 LNHNV, CDR2 YYDKDF (reference sequence). The CDR3 totals 13 residues. V shed 10 bases and J shed 0 bases, with 12 bases lying between them. The CDR3 DNA reads as TGTGCCATAGGACAGACCTCTAACTATGGCTACACCTTC. Translating it yields CAIGQTSNYGYTF.

CDR3 loop: CASSGQGVNQPQHF. In DNA, the CDR3 is TGTGCCAGTAGTGGACAGGGGGTTAATCAGCCCCAGCATTTT. The gene calls are TRBV19 and TRBJ1-5; TRBD1 matches 10 bases. CDR3 length: 14 amino acids. CDR1 and CDR2 (germline): LNHDA, SQIVND (reference sequence). V lost 5 bases and J lost 4; bases outside the gene matches: 2.

This rearrangement joins TRBV28 to TRBJ1-1; D is ambiguous. Germline lookup yields CDR1 MDHEN and CDR2 SYDVKM. With 3 bases removed from V and 7 bases from J, the gap between germline ends came to 12 bases. This CDR3 comprises 13 residues. The CDR3, as DNA: TGTGCCAGCAGTTTGTGGGAGGAGAGTGAAGCTTTCTTT. Translating gives CASSLWEESEAFF.

There are a few counts of this clone. V is TRBV19 and J is TRBJ2-5; 8 bases map to TRBD2. Germline CDR1 is LNHDA and CDR2 is SQIVND (reference sequence). The CDR3 covers 19 residues. After removal of 6 bases from V and 4 bases from J, the junction contained 22 bases not matched to a gene. The CDR3: CASSITSTGGLVLRETQYF. The CDR3 region has the DNA TGTGCCAGTAGCATTACTTCTACTGGGGGACTAGTCTTGAGAGAGACCCAGTACTTC.

The chain uses TRBV28 and TRBJ2-5; TRBD1 might be the D (5 bases). This CDR3 comprises 14 residues. CDR1 is MDHEN and CDR2 is SYDVKM in the germline V gene. V dropped 3 bases and J dropped 5 bases, with 13 bases sitting between them. The CDR3 reads CASSFSQGWETQYF. Written as DNA, the CDR3 is TGTGCCAGCAGTTTCAGTCAGGGTTGGGAGACCCAGTACTTC.

A word on this clone: Other DNA sequences of this sample code for an identical CDR3. The chain recombines TRBV18 with TRBJ2-7; weak D call: TRBD2 (7 bases). CDR3 length: 14 residues. Per the germline V gene, CDR1 is KGHSH and CDR2 is LQKENI. Trimming stripped 2 bases from V and 4 bases from J, with 12 bases between. CDR3 DNA sequence: TGTGCCAGCTCACCAGCGGGGGCACCTTACGAGCAGTACTTC. Translated, it gives CASSPAGAPYEQYF.

This rearrangement joins TRBV11-2 to TRBJ1-1, with D uncertain. With 5 bases removed from V and 4 bases from J, the gap between germline ends came to 14 bases. The CDR3 contains 14 residues. Germline CDR1 and CDR2: SGHAT and FQNNGV. The chain's CDR3 is CASSPDGGVTEAFF. CDR3 sequence (DNA): TGTGCCAGCAGCCCCGACGGAGGAGTCACTGAAGCTTTCTTT.

This chain uses TRBV14 with TRBJ2-7, with D possibly being TRBD1 (6 bases). Germline V gene lookup returns CDR1 SGHDN and CDR2 FVKESK. Trimming took 5 bases from V and 0 from J, leaving 8 bases between them. This CDR3 is built from 13 residues. The CDR3, as DNA: TGTGCCAGCAGCATACAGGGCTCCTACGAGCAGTACTTC. Protein product: CASSIQGSYEQYF.

The gene calls are TRBV14 and TRBJ2-5; 10 bases are a match to TRBD2. J was trimmed by 1 base and V by 4 bases; bases with no gene match: 6. Germline CDR1 SGHDN, CDR2 FVKESK. CDR3 length: 16 residues. CDR3 protein: CASSRLLAGSQETQYF. The CDR3 bases are TGTGCCAGCAGCCGACTACTAGCGGGGAGCCAAGAGACCCAGTACTTC.